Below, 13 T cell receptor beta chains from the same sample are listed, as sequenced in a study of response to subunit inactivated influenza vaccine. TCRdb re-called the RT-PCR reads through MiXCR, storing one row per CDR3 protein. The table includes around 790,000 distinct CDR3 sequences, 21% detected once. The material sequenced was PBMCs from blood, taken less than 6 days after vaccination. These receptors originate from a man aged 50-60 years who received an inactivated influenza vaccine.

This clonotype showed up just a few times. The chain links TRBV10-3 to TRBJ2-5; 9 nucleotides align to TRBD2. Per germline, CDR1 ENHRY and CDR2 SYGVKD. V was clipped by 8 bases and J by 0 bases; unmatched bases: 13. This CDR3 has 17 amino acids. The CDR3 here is CAIGGGGDISYQETQYF. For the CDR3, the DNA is TGTGCCATCGGCGGGGGGGGGGACATCTCGTACCAAGAGACCCAGTACTTC.

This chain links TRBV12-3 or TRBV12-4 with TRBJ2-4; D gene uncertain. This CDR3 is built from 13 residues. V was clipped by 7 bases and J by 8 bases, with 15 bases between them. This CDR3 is CASTLSGGYIQYF. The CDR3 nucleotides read TGTGCCAGCACCCTGTCCGGTGGGTACATTCAGTACTTC.

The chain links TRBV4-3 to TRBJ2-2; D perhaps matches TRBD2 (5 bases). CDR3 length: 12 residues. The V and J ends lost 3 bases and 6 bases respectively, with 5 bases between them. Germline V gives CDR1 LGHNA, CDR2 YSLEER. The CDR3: CASSQRAGELFF. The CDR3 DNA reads TGCGCCAGCAGCCAGCGGGCCGGGGAGCTGTTTTTT.

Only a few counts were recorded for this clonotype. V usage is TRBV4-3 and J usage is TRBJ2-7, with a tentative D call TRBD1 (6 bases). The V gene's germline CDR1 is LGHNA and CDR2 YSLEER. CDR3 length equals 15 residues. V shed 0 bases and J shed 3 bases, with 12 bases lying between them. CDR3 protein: CASSQEGHGVYEQYF. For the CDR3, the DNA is TGCGCCAGCAGCCAAGAGGGACACGGAGTCTACGAGCAGTACTTC.

In DNA form, the CDR3 reads TGTGCCAGCAGTTCAGCCGGACAGGGTTACGAGCAGTACTTC. It yields the protein CASSSAGQGYEQYF. The rearrangement joins TRBV12-3 or TRBV12-4 to TRBJ2-7, with TRBD1 matching 8 bases. The ends lost 4 bases at V and 4 bases at J; junction bases unmatched: 6. This CDR3 is 14 amino acids long.

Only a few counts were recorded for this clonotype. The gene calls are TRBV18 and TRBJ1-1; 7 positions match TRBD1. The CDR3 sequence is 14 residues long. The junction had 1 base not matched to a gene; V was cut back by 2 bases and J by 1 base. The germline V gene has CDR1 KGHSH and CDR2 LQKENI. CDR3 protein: CASSPGQENTEAFF. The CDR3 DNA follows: TGTGCCAGCTCACCAGGACAGGAGAACACTGAAGCTTTCTTT.

CDR3 bases: TGCGCCAGCAGCCGCGAGTTCTATTACGAGCAGTACTTC. As protein: CASSREFYYEQYF. This chain links TRBV4-1 with TRBJ2-7; D is undetermined. Trimming removed 4 bases at V and 4 bases at J, with 11 bases between. The CDR3 runs 13 residues. In germline, CDR1 is MGHRA, CDR2 YSYEKL.

The CDR3 region is CSASWGALNTGELFF. The DNA for the CDR3 is TGCAGTGCTAGCTGGGGGGCCCTGAACACCGGGGAGCTGTTTTTT. V usage is TRBV20-1 and J usage is TRBJ2-2, with D possibly called TRBD1 or TRBD2 (6 bases each). Per the germline V gene, CDR1 is DFQATT and CDR2 is SNEGSKA (reference sequence). V dropped 3 bases and J dropped 1 base, with 12 bases sitting between them. This CDR3 contains 15 residues.

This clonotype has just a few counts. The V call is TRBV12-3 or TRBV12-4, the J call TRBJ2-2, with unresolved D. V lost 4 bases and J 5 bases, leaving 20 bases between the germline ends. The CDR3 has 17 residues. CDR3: CASSSPGLAAGTGELFF. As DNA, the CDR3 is TGTGCCAGCAGTTCGCCGGGCCTGGCTGCCGGGACCGGGGAGCTGTTTTTT.

The CDR3 is CASSEGTLRGYTF. The CDR3 DNA sequence: TGTGCCAGCAGTGAAGGGACCCTACGGGGCTACACCTTC. V is TRBV6-1 and J is TRBJ1-2; D remains unclear. Germline assignment: CDR1 MNHNS and CDR2 SASEGT. Trimming stripped 1 base from V and 8 bases from J, with 11 bases between. The CDR3 covers 13 residues.

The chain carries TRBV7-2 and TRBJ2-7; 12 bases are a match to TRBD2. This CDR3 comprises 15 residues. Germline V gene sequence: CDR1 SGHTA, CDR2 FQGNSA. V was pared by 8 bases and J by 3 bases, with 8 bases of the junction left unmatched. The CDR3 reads CASASGGAFFYEQYF. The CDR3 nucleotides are TGTGCCAGCGCTAGCGGGGGGGCCTTTTTCTACGAGCAGTACTTC.

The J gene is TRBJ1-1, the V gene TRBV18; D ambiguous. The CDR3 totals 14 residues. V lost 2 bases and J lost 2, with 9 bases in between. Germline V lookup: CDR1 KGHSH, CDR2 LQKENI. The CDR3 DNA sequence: TGTGCCAGCTCACCAGCGGGCGGAAACACTGAAGCTTTCTTT. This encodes CASSPAGGNTEAFF.

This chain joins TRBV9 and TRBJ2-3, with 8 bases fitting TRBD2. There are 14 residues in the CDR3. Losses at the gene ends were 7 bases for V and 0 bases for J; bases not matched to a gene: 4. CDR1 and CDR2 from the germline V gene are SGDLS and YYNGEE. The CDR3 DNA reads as TGTGCCAGCGGGGCTAGCGGGAGCACAGATACGCAGTATTTT. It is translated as CASGASGSTDTQYF.